This record covers a single T cell receptor (beta chain). The target antigen is unknown. V lost 6 bases and J 0 bases, leaving 5 bases between the germline ends. There are 11 residues in the CDR3. Germline V gene lookup returns CDR1 SQVTM and CDR2 ANQGSEA. The PCR made use of 60 Vbeta and 13 Jbeta primers. As handled by the study authors: The authors later counted 70 million to 85 million unique TCR beta chains, roughly 10 million of them shared. The repertoire was sequenced with immunoSEQ multiplex PCR; TCRdb's copy has only in-frame clones and lacks some. D and trimming were read from the DNA, whereas the V and J calls and clone size are those reported in that table. Of approximately 70,000 clones in the sample, about 71% were seen once. This sample was taken from a study of cytomegalovirus exposure and HLA in healthy donors. Study outcomes and limitations: TCR beta V- and J-gene trimming was later associated with a missense DCLRE1C variant.

Sequenced sample: PBMCs. The genes are TRBV29-1 and TRBJ1-1; D might be TRBD1 (5 bases). The TCR sequence derives from a man aged 60-69 years in good health and CMV-seropositive. The CDR3 nucleotides are TGCAGCGTGGGGCTGAACACTGAAGCTTTCTTT. Its translation is CSVGLNTEAFF.